One sample yielded the 30 T cell receptor beta chains listed below, sequenced in a study of blood T cell repertoires in COVID-19. TCRdb's table, derived via immunoSEQ multiplex PCR, lists solely in-frame clones and lacks some. The sample shows tens of thousands of clones, around 90% of them seen only once. The sample taken for sequencing was peripheral blood. The receptors come from a human donor in a cohort sampled during active COVID-19.

The rearrangement joins TRBV19 to TRBJ1-1, with TRBD1 matching 7 bases. Per the germline V gene, CDR1 is LNHDA and CDR2 is SQIVND (reference sequence). J gave up 4 bases and V 1 base, and 6 bases lay outside the gene matches. This CDR3 has 15 residues. The CDR3 here is CASSIGQGGITEAFF. Written as DNA, the CDR3 is TGTGCCAGTAGTATAGGGCAGGGGGGAATCACTGAAGCTTTCTTT.

The chain uses TRBV6-5 and TRBJ2-7; 7 positions agree with TRBD2. Germline V lookup: CDR1 MNHEY, CDR2 SVGAGI. V trimming: 5 bases; J trimming: 0 bases; junction bases outside the gene matches: 4. This CDR3 region has 14 residues. The CDR3 nucleotides are TGTGCCAGCAGTATTTCTAGCGGCTCCTACGAGCAGTACTTC. Protein sequence: CASSISSGSYEQYF.

The genes are TRBV7-9 and TRBJ2-3; D is unresolved. V lost 7 bases and J 6 bases, leaving 20 bases between the germline ends. This CDR3 has 15 residues. Germline V CDR1 and CDR2: SEHNR, FQNEAQ (reference sequence). The DNA for the CDR3 is TGTGCCAGCACTCAAAGTTGGAGTACCCCCGATACGCAGTATTTT. Translating gives CASTQSWSTPDTQYF. Using reference TRBV7-9 and TRBJ2-3 for the parts outside the CDR3, the full variable domain is DTGVSQNPRHKITKRGQNVTFRCDPISEHNRLYWYRQTLGQGPEFLTYFQNEAQLEKSRLLSDRFSAERPKGSFSTLEIQRTEQGDSAMYLCASTQSWSTPDTQYFGPGTRLTVL.

The chain combines TRBV19 with TRBJ2-3; a possible D gene is TRBD2 (5 bases). CDR1 is LNHDA, CDR2 SQIVND, per germline (reference sequence). The CDR3 sequence is 14 residues long. The V end lost 1 base, the J end lost 2 bases, and 7 bases lay between the germline ends. The CDR3 sequence is CASSIGGHTDTQYF. Written as DNA, the CDR3 is TGTGCCAGTAGTATAGGAGGGCACACAGATACGCAGTATTTT.

This sequence joins TRBV18 and TRBJ2-7; D remains ambiguous. Trimming took 0 bases from V and 4 from J, leaving 10 bases between them. The V gene's germline CDR1 is KGHSH and CDR2 LQKENI. There are 14 residues in the CDR3. CDR3 protein: CASSPPVGAYEQYF. The DNA of the CDR3 is TGTGCCAGCTCACCACCCGTAGGAGCTTACGAGCAGTACTTC. Combining the CDR3 with reference TRBV18 and TRBJ2-7 gives the whole variable domain NAGVMQNPRHLVRRRGQEARLRCSPMKGHSHVYWYRQLPEEGLKFMVYLQKENIIDESGMPKERFSAEFPKEGPSILRIQQVVRGDSAAYFCASSPPVGAYEQYFGPGTRLTVT.

The chain couples TRBV7-6 to TRBJ1-4, with D maybe TRBD1 (5 bases). Germline V gene sequence: CDR1 SGHVS, CDR2 FNYEAQ. CDR3 length: 16 residues. V lost 5 bases and J lost 10, with 23 bases in between. In nucleotides, the CDR3 is TGTGCCAGCAGCCCCGGAGAACAGGATTCGGAATCAAAACTGTTTTTT. This gives the protein CASSPGEQDSESKLFF.

This CDR3 reads CASSNRTGDRYNEQFF. CDR3 sequence (DNA): TGTGCCAGCAGCAATCGAACAGGGGATAGATACAATGAGCAGTTCTTC. This chain uses TRBV5-4 with TRBJ2-1; 7 nucleotides line up with TRBD1. This CDR3 region has 16 residues. V lost 4 bases to trimming and J lost 4 bases; unmatched junction nucleotides: 11. The germline V gene encodes CDR1 SGHNT and CDR2 YYREEE (reference sequence).

The chain has TRBV14 and TRBJ2-1; TRBD1 matches at 8 bases. The CDR3 totals 16 residues. With V trimmed by 2 bases and J by 0 bases, 3 bases remained unmatched. Germline CDR1 SGHDN, CDR2 FVKESK. The CDR3 loop is CASSQTGGSSYNEQFF. The CDR3 DNA is TGTGCCAGCAGCCAAACAGGGGGTAGCTCCTACAATGAGCAGTTCTTC.

The chain links TRBV7-3 to TRBJ2-7, with 10 bases identical to TRBD1. V dropped 0 bases and J dropped 6; count of bases not matched to a gene: 2. Germline V gene lookup returns CDR1 SGHTA and CDR2 FQGTGA. This CDR3 has 14 amino acids. The CDR3 sequence: CASSLTGTGVEQYF. Written as DNA, the CDR3 is TGTGCCAGCAGCTTAACCGGGACAGGGGTCGAGCAGTACTTC.

This chain joins TRBV5-1 and TRBJ2-7, with TRBD1 identical over 11 bases. The CDR3 is made up of 14 amino acids. Germline CDR1 SGHRS, CDR2 YFSETQ. V shed 2 bases and J 5 bases; nucleotides not matched to a gene: 3. The CDR3 sequence is CASSFGQGADEQYF. The CDR3 DNA reads TGCGCCAGCAGCTTCGGACAGGGGGCGGACGAGCAGTACTTC.

The DNA for the CDR3 is TGTGCCAGCAGCTCCTTAACAGGGGGCCCCGTTCAAGAGACCCAGTACTTC. Translation: CASSSLTGGPVQETQYF. The chain links TRBV11-2 to TRBJ2-5, with TRBD1 matching over 9 bases. The CDR3 length is 17 residues. Trimming cost V 4 bases and J 2 bases; bases outside gene matches: 11. Germline V lookup: CDR1 SGHAT, CDR2 FQNNGV.

The rearrangement joins TRBV6-1 to TRBJ1-2, with 9 bases matching TRBD1. The CDR3 covers 14 residues. CDR1 MNHNS and CDR2 SASEGT come from the germline V gene. Trimming took 0 bases from V and 4 from J; bases not matched to a gene: 0. CDR3 in amino acids: CASSEAGQGYGYTF. In DNA form, the CDR3 reads TGTGCCAGCAGTGAAGCGGGACAGGGCTATGGCTACACCTTC.

The rearrangement uses TRBV19 and TRBJ2-5; tentatively, D is TRBD2 (5 bases). Trimming took off 6 bases at V and 2 bases at J, with 16 bases between the two ends. Germline-derived CDR1 and CDR2 are LNHDA and SQIVND (reference sequence). The length of the CDR3 is 15 residues. The CDR3 protein is CASRSPGSAQETQYF. CDR3 coding DNA: TGTGCCAGTAGAAGCCCGGGGAGCGCTCAAGAGACCCAGTACTTC.

DNA for the CDR3: TGTGCCACCAGTTCGGGCGGGGATGAGCAGTTCTTC. Its protein product is CATSSGGDEQFF. The rearrangement uses TRBV24-1 and TRBJ2-1, with D perhaps TRBD2 (6 bases). The CDR3 is 12 residues long. V lost 6 bases, J lost 8 bases, and 10 bases lay in between. In germline, CDR1 is KGHDR, CDR2 SFDVKD.

In its sample, this clone was seen once. The chain combines TRBV28 with TRBJ2-1, with TRBD2 matching 7 bases. Germline lookup yields CDR1 MDHEN and CDR2 SYDVKM. V dropped 4 bases and J dropped 9; count of bases not matched to a gene: 6. The CDR3 runs to 13 residues. The CDR3, as DNA: TGTGCCAGCAGTTCCCTGACTAGCACTGAGCAGTTCTTC. It yields the protein CASSSLTSTEQFF.

The table lists this clone with a count of one. The CDR3 sequence: CASGLPTTTNEKLFF. The DNA for the CDR3 is TGTGCCAGCGGCCTTCCGACAACAACTAATGAAAAACTGTTTTTT. The chain links TRBV7-2 to TRBJ1-4; D is ambiguous. The CDR3 consists of 15 residues. Trimming removed 8 bases at V and 0 bases at J, with 13 bases between. Germline CDR1 and CDR2: SGHTA and FQGNSA.

The gene calls are TRBV5-6 and TRBJ2-7, with TRBD1 identical over 11 bases. This CDR3 spans 15 amino acids. Unmatched junction bases numbered 10, after V lost 4 bases and J lost 7 bases. Germline V gene data show CDR1 as SGHDT and CDR2 as YYEEEE. In DNA form, the CDR3 reads TGTGCCAGCAGCCAGGACAGGGGGCTGACTAAAGAGCAGTACTTC. Translated: CASSQDRGLTKEQYF.

The chain carries TRBV24-1 and TRBJ2-2; TRBD2 matches 8 bases. Unmatched junction bases numbered 2, after V lost 5 bases and J lost 1 base. The CDR3 is 15 residues long. In germline, CDR1 is KGHDR, CDR2 SFDVKD. CDR3 sequence reads: CATSVSGGNTGELFF. CDR3 coding DNA: TGTGCCACCAGTGTGAGCGGGGGGAACACCGGGGAGCTGTTTTTT.

At least ten counts were recorded for this clone. This chain uses TRBV4-1 with TRBJ2-7; the match to TRBD2 covers 14 bases. The CDR3 has 15 residues. Per germline, CDR1 MGHRA and CDR2 YSYEKL. Trimming cost V 5 bases and J 5 bases; bases outside gene matches: 5. The DNA for the CDR3 is TGCGCCAGCAGCTCCGGGACTAGCGGGAGTCACGAGCAGTACTTC. Its protein is CASSSGTSGSHEQYF.

The chain has TRBV7-2 and TRBJ1-4, with TRBD1 matching over 7 bases. Germline V CDR1 and CDR2: SGHTA, FQGNSA. The V gene end was trimmed by 4 bases and the J gene end by 8 bases; junction bases not matched to a gene: 7. There are 14 residues in the CDR3. CDR3 nucleotides: TGTGCCAGCAGCTCGCAGGGGGTCGGGGAAAAACTGTTTTTT. Translation: CASSSQGVGEKLFF.

This chain links TRBV18 with TRBJ1-2; D possibly corresponds to TRBD1 (5 bases). The CDR3 totals 18 residues. Trimming cost V 3 bases and J 0 bases, with 20 bases left between them. Germline-derived CDR1 and CDR2 are KGHSH and LQKENI. In DNA form, the CDR3 reads TGTGCCAGCTCACCCGGGACGGGCGTCAGGGAGGCTAACTATGGCTACACCTTC. Protein sequence: CASSPGTGVREANYGYTF. The variable domain in full, completed from reference TRBV18 and TRBJ1-2, reads NAGVMQNPRHLVRRRGQEARLRCSPMKGHSHVYWYRQLPEEGLKFMVYLQKENIIDESGMPKERFSAEFPKEGPSILRIQQVVRGDSAAYFCASSPGTGVREANYGYTFGSGTRLTVV.

V and J are TRBV30 and TRBJ1-4; D gene uncertain. Germline CDR1 is GTSNPN and CDR2 is SVGIG (reference sequence). Trimming pared 0 bases from V and 7 bases from J, leaving 15 bases between. The CDR3 is 15 amino acids. As DNA, the CDR3 is TGTGCCTGGAGTGTCAAGGCGGTGGGTGGTGAAAAACTGTTTTTT. Translated, it gives CAWSVKAVGGEKLFF.

Details on this clone: In the same sample, other DNA sequences code for this CDR3. J is TRBJ1-1 and V is TRBV5-5; no definite D call. Per germline, CDR1 SGHKS and CDR2 YYEKEE (reference sequence). V lost 0 bases and J lost 1, with 4 bases in between. CDR3 size: 13 residues. CDR3 residues: CASSLAGNTEAFF. CDR3 nucleotides: TGTGCCAGCAGCTTGGCGGGGAACACTGAAGCTTTCTTT.

V usage is TRBV5-1 and J usage is TRBJ2-3; perhaps TRBD2 as D (6 bases). This CDR3 comprises 15 residues. The ends were cut back, 0 bases at V and 2 bases at J, with 10 bases in the middle. CDR1 SGHRS and CDR2 YFSETQ come from the germline V gene. CDR3 nucleotide sequence: TGCGCCAGCAGCTTGGGTAGCGGAGCCACAGATACGCAGTATTTT. It specifies CASSLGSGATDTQYF.

This clone was seen only a few times. This chain connects TRBV2 to TRBJ2-1; possible D gene TRBD1, 5 bases. This CDR3 has 13 residues. In germline, CDR1 is SNHLY, CDR2 FYNNEI. V was shortened by 1 base and J by 9 bases, with 10 bases between the two germline ends. This CDR3 is CASSEDRYSEQFF. The CDR3 DNA reads TGTGCCAGCAGTGAAGACAGGTATAGTGAGCAGTTCTTC.

The chain couples TRBV9 to TRBJ1-3; no clear D. Trimming pared 2 bases from V and 7 bases from J, leaving 10 bases between. CDR3 size: 13 residues. Germline-derived CDR1 and CDR2 are SGDLS and YYNGEE. The CDR3 DNA sequence: TGTGCCAGCAGCGTGGAGGGCAGGAACACCATATATTTT. This gives the protein CASSVEGRNTIYF. Complete variable domain (other parts from reference TRBV9 and TRBJ1-3): DSGVTQTPKHLITATGQRVTLRCSPRSGDLSVYWYQQSLDQGLQFLIQYYNGEERAKGNILERFSAQQFPDLHSELNLSSLELGDSALYFCASSVEGRNTIYFGEGSWLTVV.

The CDR3 sequence is CSASSPGSVSPLHF. DNA for the CDR3: TGCAGTGCTAGTTCTCCGGGGTCGGTTTCACCCCTCCACTTT. The chain employs TRBV20-1 and TRBJ1-6; no reliable D call. Germline CDR1 and CDR2: DFQATT and SNEGSKA (reference sequence). This CDR3 region has 14 residues. V lost 3 bases, J lost 9 bases, and 15 bases lay in between.

The chain uses TRBV5-4 and TRBJ2-3, with 12 bases fitting TRBD2. The CDR3 contains 18 residues. Germline V gene data show CDR1 as SGHNT and CDR2 as YYREEE (reference sequence). V was clipped by 3 bases and J by 4 bases; unmatched bases: 12. CDR3 sequence: CASSYPSGGAGSADTQYF. Written as DNA, the CDR3 is TGTGCCAGCAGCTACCCTAGCGGGGGGGCAGGATCCGCAGATACGCAGTATTTT. Full variable domain (missing parts from reference TRBV5-4 and TRBJ2-3): ETGVTQSPTHLIKTRGQQVTLRCSSQSGHNTVSWYQQALGQGPQFIFQYYREEENGRGNFPPRFSGLQFPNYSSELNVNALELDDSALYLCASSYPSGGAGSADTQYFGPGTRLTVL.

The chain uses TRBV4-3 and TRBJ1-4; D not certain. This CDR3 has 16 residues. Trimming pared 0 bases from V and 4 bases from J, leaving 12 bases between. The germline V gene encodes CDR1 LGHNA and CDR2 YSLEER. The CDR3 region is CASSQELRRLNEKLFF. CDR3 bases: TGCGCCAGCAGCCAAGAGTTGCGGCGCCTTAATGAAAAACTGTTTTTT.

Worth noting for this clone: The junction does not match germline at one end; this may be a read error. This chain joins TRBV6-2 or TRBV6-3 and TRBJ1-1, with a tentative D call TRBD1 (6 bases). Per the germline V gene, CDR1 is MNHEY and CDR2 is SVGEGT. The CDR3 has 14 residues. CDR3 amino acids: CASRYGQPNTEAFF. The CDR3 DNA is TGTGCCAGCCGTTACGGACAGCCGAACACTGAAGCTTTCTTT.